Listed here are 15 T cell receptor beta chains from one sample, sequenced in a study of blood T cell repertoires in COVID-19. TCRdb's copy holds only in-frame clones and misses some; the assay was immunoSEQ multiplex PCR. The sample has approximately 180,000 clones; roughly 88% are singletons. What was sequenced was peripheral blood. The source is a woman between 40 and 55 years old with COVID-19, enrolled during active disease.

This clone appeared a single time. This rearrangement joins TRBV19 to TRBJ2-2; 9 positions agree with TRBD2. This CDR3 contains 15 residues. Germline trimming cut 5 bases from V and 6 bases from J; bases unmatched to any gene: 7. The germline V gene has CDR1 LNHDA and CDR2 SQIVND (reference sequence). In DNA, the CDR3 is TGTGCCAGTAGTTTCCTTAGCGGGAGCGCCGGGGAGCTGTTTTTT. Its protein product is CASSFLSGSAGELFF. Using reference TRBV19 and TRBJ2-2 for the parts outside the CDR3, the full variable domain is DGGITQSPKYLFRKEGQNVTLSCEQNLNHDAMYWYRQDPGQGLRLIYYSQIVNDFQKGDIAEGYSVSREKKESFPLTVTSAQKNPTAFYLCASSFLSGSAGELFFGEGSRLTVL.

V usage is TRBV13 and J usage is TRBJ2-5; TRBD2 matches at 14 bases. Unmatched junction bases numbered 4, after V lost 6 bases and J lost 4 bases. Per the germline V gene, CDR1 is PRHDT and CDR2 is FYEKMQ (reference sequence). The CDR3 is 15 residues long. The CDR3 sequence is CASRPTSGRGETQYF. CDR3 nucleotide sequence: TGTGCCAGCAGACCGACTAGCGGGAGGGGAGAGACCCAGTACTTC.

This clone showed up just once. The rearrangement links TRBV4-1 to TRBJ2-7; tentative D call: TRBD1 (6 bases). CDR1 and CDR2 (germline): MGHRA, YSYEKL. V was trimmed by 0 bases and J by 3 bases, leaving 12 bases between them. The CDR3 has 15 amino acids. DNA for the CDR3: TGCGCCAGCAGCCAAGAGGCCGAAGGGGGCTACGAGCAGTACTTC. Its translation: CASSQEAEGGYEQYF.

V usage is TRBV10-3 and J usage is TRBJ1-5; D perhaps matches TRBD1 (5 bases). Germline CDR1 ENHRY, CDR2 SYGVKD. With 2 bases removed from V and 2 bases from J, the gap between germline ends came to 10 bases. The CDR3 has 15 residues. The CDR3 sequence: CAISEGQGRNQPQHF. The CDR3 DNA reads as TGTGCCATCAGTGAGGGGCAGGGCCGCAATCAGCCCCAGCATTTT.

The chain has TRBV25-1 and TRBJ2-1; TRBD2 agrees at 9 bases. The CDR3 consists of 17 residues. Unmatched junction bases numbered 21, after V lost 10 bases and J lost 8 bases. Germline CDR1 is MGHDK and CDR2 is SYGVNS. The CDR3 DNA reads as TGTGCCACCACCCCCGGGGGCGGGGGGGCCGCGTTTCATGAGCAGTTCTTC. This gives the protein CATTPGGGGAAFHEQFF.

The CDR3 sequence is CASSPYLTLNTEAFF. The CDR3 DNA sequence: TGCGCCAGCAGCCCCTACCTAACCCTGAACACTGAAGCTTTCTTT. The rearrangement joins TRBV4-1 to TRBJ1-1; no firm D call. There are 15 residues in the CDR3. CDR1 MGHRA and CDR2 YSYEKL come from the germline V gene. V dropped 4 bases and J dropped 0 bases, with 12 bases sitting between them.

The chain carries TRBV18 and TRBJ2-3, with D tentatively TRBD2 (7 bases). V lost 6 bases and J 2 bases, leaving 24 bases between the germline ends. CDR1 is KGHSH, CDR2 LQKENI, per germline. The CDR3 extends over 18 amino acids. CDR3 bases: TGTGCCAGCTCTGCTAGGGGGGGGCCTCCTCCCTTCACAGATACGCAGTATTTT. Its translation: CASSARGGPPPFTDTQYF.

The chain recombines TRBV5-1 with TRBJ2-2; 7 bases match TRBD2. The CDR3 runs 15 residues. Germline V gives CDR1 SGHRS, CDR2 YFSETQ. V shed 4 bases, J shed 5 bases, and the junction held 8 bases outside the gene matches. The CDR3 DNA reads as TGCGCCAGCAGCCTGAAGCGGGATTGGACCGGGGAGCTGTTTTTT. As protein: CASSLKRDWTGELFF.

The chain employs TRBV5-6 and TRBJ2-7, with 7 positions matching TRBD1. Germline CDR1 reads SGHDT; CDR2 reads YYEEEE. The V gene end was trimmed by 4 bases and the J gene end by 6 bases; junction bases not matched to a gene: 13. CDR3 length: 15 amino acids. This chain's CDR3 is CASSRAGAGGSEQYF. The DNA for the CDR3 is TGTGCCAGCAGCCGGGCCGGGGCAGGGGGTAGCGAGCAGTACTTC.

This chain connects TRBV9 to TRBJ2-7; 10 bases match TRBD1. The CDR3 is 16 residues long. V dropped 4 bases and J dropped 7; count of bases not matched to a gene: 14. Germline lookup yields CDR1 SGDLS and CDR2 YYNGEE. The CDR3 DNA reads TGTGCCAGCAGCACGACGCGGGGACAGGGGTATGGGGAGCAGTACTTC. Encoded protein: CASSTTRGQGYGEQYF.

The chain links TRBV18 to TRBJ2-6; a possible D gene is TRBD1 (6 bases). The CDR3 has 19 residues. Trimming shortened V by 4 bases and J by 0 bases, and 19 bases separated the two germline ends. Germline lookup yields CDR1 KGHSH and CDR2 LQKENI. CDR3 in DNA: TGTGCCAGCTCACTTCAGGCCCCACAGGGCACCTCTGGGGCCAACGTCCTGACTTTC. It is translated as CASSLQAPQGTSGANVLTF.

The chain employs TRBV2 and TRBJ2-6; the match to TRBD1 covers 7 bases. This CDR3 spans 16 amino acids. Germline CDR1 and CDR2: SNHLY and FYNNEI. V was clipped by 6 bases and J by 0 bases; unmatched bases: 5. The CDR3 is CASSATGFSGANVLTF. DNA of the CDR3: TGTGCCAGCAGCGCGACAGGGTTCTCTGGGGCCAACGTCCTGACTTTC.

The genes are TRBV2 and TRBJ1-4, with D possibly TRBD1 on 6 matching bases. V lost 3 bases, J lost 7 bases, and 18 bases lay in between. The germline V gene has CDR1 SNHLY and CDR2 FYNNEI. The CDR3 length is 16 residues. This CDR3 is CASSEGATGIGEKLFF. The CDR3 bases are TGTGCCAGCAGTGAGGGGGCCACAGGGATAGGTGAAAAACTGTTTTTT.

The chain employs TRBV5-1 and TRBJ1-2; D is perhaps TRBD1 (6 bases). This CDR3 contains 16 residues. Per the germline V gene, CDR1 is SGHRS and CDR2 is YFSETQ. Trimming stripped 4 bases from V and 8 bases from J, with 24 bases between. CDR3 in amino acids: CASSPLTGTGRVGYTF. The CDR3 region has the DNA TGCGCCAGCAGCCCACTAACAGGGACGGGCAGGGTGGGCTACACCTTC.

The chain carries TRBV18 and TRBJ2-7, with 7 bases aligning to TRBD1. Germline V CDR1 and CDR2: KGHSH, LQKENI. Trimming cost V 3 bases and J 3 bases; bases outside gene matches: 11. This CDR3 spans 16 amino acids. CDR3 region: CASSPATTGAGYEQYF. The DNA of the CDR3 is TGTGCCAGCTCACCCGCCACCACAGGGGCGGGCTACGAGCAGTACTTC.